Listed below are T cell receptor beta chains from one sample, sequenced in a study of graft-versus-host responses after intestinal transplantation. Sequencing used immunoSEQ multiplex PCR; TCRdb keeps in-frame clones, though not all of them. The sample carries about 97,000 clones, more than 80% recorded once. Sequences were derived from PBMCs, sampled about 450 days after intestinal transplant. The receptors were gathered from a human patient who received an intestinal transplant, so some T cells may come from the graft donor. The CDR3 runs from the conserved cysteine through the conserved F or W. D genes are given only for firm matches. Rows may omit the clone size; those that give it use once, few, many or a size class.

TRBD1,TRBV5-1,.,TRBJ2-1,TGCGCCAGCAGCTTTCAGACAGGGCAGATTGAGCAGTTCTTC,CASSFQTGQIEQFF
.,TRBV10-3,.,TRBJ2-1,TGTGCCATCAGCGGAGCAGAGAATGAGCAGTTCTTC,CAISGAENEQFF
TRBD1,TRBV7-3,.,TRBJ2-1,TGTGCCAGCAGCCCGGGGACAGGGGGACCAAATGAGCAGTTCTTC,CASSPGTGGPNEQFF
.,TRBV7-2,.,TRBJ1-4,TGTGCCAGCAGCTTAGAGGCATTAAGGGGTGAAAAACTGTTTTTT,CASSLEALRGEKLFF
.,TRBV11-2,once,TRBJ2-7,TGTGCCAGCAGCTTTGGCTCGAGATACTACGAGCAGTACTTC,CASSFGSRYYEQYF
TRBD1,TRBV27,.,TRBJ1-5,TGTGCCAGCAGTCTGACGGGACAGGGGCCTGGGGTCGGCAATCAGCCCCAGCATTTT,CASSLTGQGPGVGNQPQHF
.,TRBV7-3,once,TRBJ2-2,TGTGCCAGCAGCTTATTGGGCGGGGAGCTGTTTTTT,CASSLLGGELFF
.,TRBV6-1,.,TRBJ1-1,TGTGCCAGCAGTACGGGGGGCGTGAACACTGAAGCTTTCTTT,CASSTGGVNTEAFF
.,TRBV18,.,TRBJ2-1,TGTGCCAGCTCACCACCAGGGATTTTCGGCGAGCAGTTCTTC,CASSPPGIFGEQFF
TRBD1,TRBV6-5,.,TRBJ2-4,TGTGCCAGCAGACGGACAGGAACCTTAAACATTCAGTACTTC,CASRRTGTLNIQYF
TRBD1,TRBV6-5,.,TRBJ1-4,TGTGCCAGCAGTTATCTATCAGGGGGTGCGGGGGAAAAACTGTTTTTT,CASSYLSGGAGEKLFF